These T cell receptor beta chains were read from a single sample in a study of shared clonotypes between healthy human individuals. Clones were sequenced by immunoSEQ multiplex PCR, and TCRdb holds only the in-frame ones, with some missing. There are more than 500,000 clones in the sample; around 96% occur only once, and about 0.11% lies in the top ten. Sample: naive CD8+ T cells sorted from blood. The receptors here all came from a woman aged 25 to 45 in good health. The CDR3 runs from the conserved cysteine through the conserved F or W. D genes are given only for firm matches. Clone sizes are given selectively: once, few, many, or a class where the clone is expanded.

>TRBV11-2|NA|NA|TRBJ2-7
TGTGCCAGCAGCTACCTGGTGGGGGGCGCGGGAGCGAATTGGTACGAGCAGTACTTC
CASSYLVGGAGANWYEQYF
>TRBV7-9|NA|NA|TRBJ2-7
TGTGCCAGCAGCCAAGGGGAGACAGAACTCTACGAGCAGTACTTC
CASSQGETELYEQYF
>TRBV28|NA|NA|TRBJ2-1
TGTGCCAGCAGTACCAGGGCGGGGGAGCAGTTCTTC
CASSTRAGEQFF
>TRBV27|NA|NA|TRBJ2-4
TGTGCCAGCAGCTCCCTGGGGGGGCTTAACATTCAGTACTTC
CASSSLGGLNIQYF
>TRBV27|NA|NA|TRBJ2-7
TGTGCCAGCAGTTTAGTAGGACAGGGAGGGGGCGAGCAGTACTTC
CASSLVGQGGGEQYF
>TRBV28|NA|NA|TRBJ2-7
TGTGCCAGCAGTTTGGCGAGAAAGCAGTACTTC
CASSLARKQYF
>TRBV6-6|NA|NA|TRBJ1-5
TGTGCCAGCAGTCGGGGAATCTATCAGCCCCAGCATTTT
CASSRGIYQPQHF
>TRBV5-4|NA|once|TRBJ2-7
TGTGCCAGCAGCTCGGGACGGACGACCTACGAGCAGTACTTC
CASSSGRTTYEQYF
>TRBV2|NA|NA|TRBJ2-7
TGTGCCAGCACCCTCGGACGGAACTACGAGCAGTACTTC
CASTLGRNYEQYF
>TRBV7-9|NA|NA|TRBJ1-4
TGTGCCAGCAGCGGGGGAGGACCACCAGACTTTAATGAAAAACTGTTTTTT
CASSGGGPPDFNEKLFF
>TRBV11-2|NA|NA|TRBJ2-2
TGTGCCAGCAGCTTAGGAGTGGGGAACACCGGGGAGCTGTTTTTT
CASSLGVGNTGELFF
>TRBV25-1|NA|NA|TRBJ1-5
TGTGCCAGCAGTGTTATGGCAGCGTATTTT
CASSVMAAYF
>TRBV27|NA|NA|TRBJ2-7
TGTGCCAGCAGTTTATCTCTCAGGGTCGAGCAGTACTTC
CASSLSLRVEQYF
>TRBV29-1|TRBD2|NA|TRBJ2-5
TGCAGCGTTGTTGTAGTAGCGGGTTGGGGAGAACTGGGGTACTTC
CSVVVVAGWGELGYF
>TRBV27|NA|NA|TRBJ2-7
TGTGCCAGCAGCCGGTTGCCCACGGCCTACGAGCAGTACTTC
CASSRLPTAYEQYF
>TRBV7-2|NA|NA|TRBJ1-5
TGTGCCAGCAGCCCCGCGGGCGGGACCCTTAACAATCAGCCCCAGCATTTT
CASSPAGGTLNNQPQHF
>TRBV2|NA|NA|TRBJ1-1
TGTGCCAGCAAAGGACAGCCCACTGAAGCTTTCTTT
CASKGQPTEAFF
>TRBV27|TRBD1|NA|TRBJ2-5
TGTGCCAGCAGCCCGACAGGGGGAGAGACCCAGTACTTC
CASSPTGGETQYF
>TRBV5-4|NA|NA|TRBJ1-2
TGTGCCAGCAGCCCATCCACAGCAGAAGCTAACTATGGCTACACCTTC
CASSPSTAEANYGYTF
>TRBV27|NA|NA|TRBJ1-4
TGTGCCAGCAGTCTATCGGGGGGAATTAATGAAAAACTGTTTTTT
CASSLSGGINEKLFF
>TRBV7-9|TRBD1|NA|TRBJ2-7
TGTGCCAGCAGTCTTTCGACAGGGGGGGACGAGCAGTACTTC
CASSLSTGGDEQYF
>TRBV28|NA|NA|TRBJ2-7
TGTGCCAGTTCGCCGTGGGCCGGCGAGCAGTACTTC
CASSPWAGEQYF
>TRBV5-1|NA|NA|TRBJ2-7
TGCGCCAGCAGCTCGGACTTCCCCTCCTACGAGCAGTACTTC
CASSSDFPSYEQYF
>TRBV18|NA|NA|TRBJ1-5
TGTGCCAGCTCACCGGAAGGGCCTTTTCAGGATCAGCCCCAGCATTTT
CASSPEGPFQDQPQHF
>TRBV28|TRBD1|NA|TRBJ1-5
TGTGCCAGCAGTTCCACAGGGGCGGGGAGCAATCAGCCCCAGCATTTT
CASSSTGAGSNQPQHF
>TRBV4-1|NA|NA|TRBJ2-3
TGCGCCAGCAGCCAGGAAGTATATGAGGAGGCAGATACGCAGTATTTT
CASSQEVYEEADTQYF
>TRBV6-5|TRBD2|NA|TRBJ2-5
TGTGCCAGCAGTTACGGGACTAGCGGGAGTGGTGAGACCCAGTACTTC
CASSYGTSGSGETQYF
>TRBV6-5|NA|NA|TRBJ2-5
TGTGCCAGCAGTTACATACCACAGGGACGAGAGACCCAGTACTTC
CASSYIPQGRETQYF
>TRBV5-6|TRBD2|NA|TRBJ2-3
TGTGCCAGCAGCTTGGTGGCGGGAGTGACAGATACGCAGTATTTT
CASSLVAGVTDTQYF
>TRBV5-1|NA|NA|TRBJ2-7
TGCGCCAGCAGCTTGGCGTATGAGCAGTACTTC
CASSLAYEQYF
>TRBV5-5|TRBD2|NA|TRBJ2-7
TGTGCCAGCAGCCCAGAAGGACTAGCGGGAGTTGAGCAGTACTTC
CASSPEGLAGVEQYF
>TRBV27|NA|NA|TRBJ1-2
TGTGCCAGCAGTTTGGGGACCGGTTATGGCTACACCTTC
CASSLGTGYGYTF
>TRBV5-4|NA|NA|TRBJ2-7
TGTGCCAGCTCCCCTCGGGACTCCTACGAGCAGTACTTC
CASSPRDSYEQYF
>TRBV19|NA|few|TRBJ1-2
TGTGCCAGCCACACAGGATATGGCTACACCTTC
CASHTGYGYTF
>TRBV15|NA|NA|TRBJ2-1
TGTGCCACCAGCAGACTTAGATCCGGGAGCAATTCCAATGAGCAGTTCTTC
CATSRLRSGSNSNEQFF
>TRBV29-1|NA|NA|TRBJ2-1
TGCAGCGTTCCGGGATCCACCTTTGATGAGCAGTTCTTC
CSVPGSTFDEQFF
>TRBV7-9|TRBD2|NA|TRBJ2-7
TGTGCCAGCAGCTTAGGGGGCGGGGGTTTCTACGAGCAGTACTTC
CASSLGGGGFYEQYF
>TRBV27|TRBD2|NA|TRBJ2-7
TGTGCCAGCAGTCCCACGACCTGGGTAGCGGGAGAAGGCGAGCAGTACTTC
CASSPTTWVAGEGEQYF
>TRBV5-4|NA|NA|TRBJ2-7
TGTGCCAGCAGCTTGGGACAGCGACCTTACGAGCAGTACTTC
CASSLGQRPYEQYF
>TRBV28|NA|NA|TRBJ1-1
TGTGCCAGCACGGGGGATACTGAAGCTTTCTTT
CASTGDTEAFF
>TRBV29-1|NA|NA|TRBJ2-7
TGCAGCGTTGAAGGTCCAGACGGCGAGCAGTACTTC
CSVEGPDGEQYF
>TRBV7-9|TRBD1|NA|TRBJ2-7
TGTGCCAGCAGCCCATCACCGGGACAGGGTAACCACGAGCAGTACTTC
CASSPSPGQGNHEQYF
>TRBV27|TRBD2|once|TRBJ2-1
TGTGCCAGCAGTATACTAGCGGGAGCCAATGAGCAGTTCTTC
CASSILAGANEQFF
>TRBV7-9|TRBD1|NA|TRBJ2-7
TGTGCCAGCAGCTCCCAGCCCGGGACAGGATCCTACGAGCAGTACTTC
CASSSQPGTGSYEQYF
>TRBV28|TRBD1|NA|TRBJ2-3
TGTGCCAGCAGTCTCCACTCCGACAGGGTTGGGAATTTT
CASSLHSDRVGNF
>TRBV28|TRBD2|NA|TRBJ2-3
TGTGCCAGCAGTCCCCCCCAGCGGGAGTATACAGATACGCAGTATTTT
CASSPPQREYTDTQYF
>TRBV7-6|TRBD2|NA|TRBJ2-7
TGTGCCAGCAGCGTGGGAGCGGGAGCACCCTACGAGCAGTACTTC
CASSVGAGAPYEQYF
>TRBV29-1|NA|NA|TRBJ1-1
TGCAGCGTTGACCCAGTGGGGGGTAGGTGGAACACTGAAGCTTTCTTT
CSVDPVGGRWNTEAFF
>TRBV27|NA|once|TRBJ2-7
TGTGCCAGCGGTCGGGTCGAATCCTACGAGCAGTACTTC
CASGRVESYEQYF
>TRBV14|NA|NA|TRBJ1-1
TGTGCCAGCAGCCAAGTGGCGGGAGGGGAGGCTTTCTTT
CASSQVAGGEAFF
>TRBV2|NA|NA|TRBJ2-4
TGTGCCAGTGAGGACAGTAGAGTTCAGTACTTC
CASEDSRVQYF